Listed below are T cell receptor beta chains from one sample, sequenced in a study of patients and donors after allogeneic stem cell transplantation. A single record per CDR3 protein comes from TCRdb applying MiXCR to the RT-PCR reads. The table records about 960,000 distinct CDR3 sequences, roughly 17% of them present only once. Sequenced input: blood, either unsorted or a sorted T cell fraction (not recorded which). The receptors here all came from a human donor who was either an allogeneic HSCT recipient or a stem cell or donor lymphocyte infusion donor (not recorded which). It is not recorded whose cells these are; they may come from a transplant donor. CDR3s include the opening cysteine and the closing phenylalanine or tryptophan. D genes are given only for firm matches. Rows may omit the clone size; those that give it use once, few, many or a size class.

V,D,J,size,DNA,CDR3
TRBV20-1,NA,TRBJ2-1,NA,TGCAGTCCTGAAAATAGCGAGGGGAACAATGAGCAGTTCTTC,CSPENSEGNNEQFF
TRBV25-1,NA,TRBJ2-1,NA,TGTGCCCCGGGCCATGAGCAGTTCTTC,CAPGHEQFF
TRBV7-2,NA,TRBJ2-1,few,TGTGCCAGCAGCTTAGTCAGTCTCCAAAGGACCGGAGAGCAGTTCTTC,CASSLVSLQRTGEQFF
TRBV12-3/TRBV12-4,NA,TRBJ1-2,NA,TGTGCCAGCAGCAATTCAGGGGTTCCGGACTATGGCTACACCTTC,CASSNSGVPDYGYTF
TRBV19,NA,TRBJ1-3,NA,TGTGCCAGCCAAAAAAAACAGGGAAGCGGCTCTGGAAACACCATATATTTT,CASQKKQGSGSGNTIYF
TRBV24-1,NA,TRBJ2-7,few,TGTGCCACCAGTGATTTTAGCGCCGGCCGAAAGGAGCAGTACTTC,CATSDFSAGRKEQYF
TRBV4-1,NA,TRBJ2-1,many,TGCGCCAGCAGCCAACAGAAATCCATTGAGCAGTTCTTC,CASSQQKSIEQFF
TRBV27,NA,TRBJ2-7,few,TGTGCCAGCAGTTTAGCGGAGGGGTTGGCCTACGAGCAGTACTTC,CASSLAEGLAYEQYF
TRBV10-3,TRBD2,TRBJ2-7,few,TGTGCCATCGGGACTAGCAACCACGAGCAGTACTTC,CAIGTSNHEQYF
TRBV4-1,TRBD2,TRBJ2-2,NA,TGCGCCAGCAGCCAAGCCGGGACTAGCCTCGGGGAGCTGTTTTTT,CASSQAGTSLGELFF
TRBV12-3/TRBV12-4,TRBD1,TRBJ2-7,few,TGTGCCAGCAGTTTCGGACAGGGGGTCGACGAGCAGTACTTC,CASSFGQGVDEQYF
TRBV12-3/TRBV12-4,NA,TRBJ2-1,NA,TGTGCCAGCAGTTCCACTAGCACCTCCTACAATGAGCAGTTCTTC,CASSSTSTSYNEQFF
TRBV5-1,TRBD2,TRBJ2-3,few,TGCGCCAGCAGCTCCACCCCTAGCGGGAGCGGGGAAGATACGCAGTATTTT,CASSSTPSGSGEDTQYF
TRBV7-2,NA,TRBJ1-4,NA,TGTGCCAGCGGTGGGGGCTATGGTGAAAAACTGTTTTTT,CASGGGYGEKLFF
TRBV29-1,NA,TRBJ2-1,NA,TGCAGCGTTGCACAGGCCGATGAGCAGTTCTTC,CSVAQADEQFF
TRBV6-5,NA,TRBJ1-2,few,TGTGCCAGCAGTTACTCCCCTAGCGGTACCTATGGCTACACCTTC,CASSYSPSGTYGYTF
TRBV6-5,NA,TRBJ1-2,NA,TGTGCCAGCAGTTACACCCGACGGGACTATGGCTACACCTTC,CASSYTRRDYGYTF
TRBV27,TRBD1,TRBJ2-7,few,TGTGCCAGCAGTTCGGGGACAGAGGCAAACGAGCAGTACTTC,CASSSGTEANEQYF